This T cell receptor beta chain was profiled in a study of T cells after yellow fever vaccination. General study results and limits: When the response was secondary, it was weaker but reached its peak faster, day 5 versus 15. Booster samples showed a return of most primary-vaccination clones (approximately 95% CD4, about 85% CD8).

In the case of this clonotype: What it recognizes is unknown.

Template switching with 5'RACE generated the TCR cDNA and added a universal primer site and UMIs. Each CDR3 protein is one row after TCRdb ran MiXCR on the 5' RACE reads. Counted here are approximately 130,000 distinct CDR3 sequences, around 15% occurring once; the ten biggest clones make up roughly two fifths. The CDR3 runs to 15 residues. CDR1 and CDR2 from the germline V gene are SGHTA and FQGNSA. Unmatched junction bases numbered 7, after V lost 4 bases and J lost 4 bases. The receptor was derived from a man between 18 and 29 years old who received the YFV17D yellow fever vaccine. This sample comprised CD8+ T cells sorted from PBMCs, obtained 5 days after the yellow fever booster vaccination. The chain has TRBV7-2 and TRBJ1-2, with 9 bases fitting TRBD1. CDR3 DNA: TGTGCCAGCAGCTCAATACAGGGGGCTGGCTATGGCTACACCTTC. As protein: CASSSIQGAGYGYTF.